This is a list of T cell receptor beta chains from one sample in a study of blood T cell repertoires in COVID-19. Profiled with immunoSEQ multiplex PCR; TCRdb holds only in-frame clones, not every one. The top ten hold 15% to 20% of the sample, which has fewer than 110,000 clones, about 90% seen once. Material for sequencing was peripheral blood. These receptors all stem from a man in his fifties with acute or convalescent COVID-19. Both conserved end residues are part of each CDR3. Fields, in order: V gene, clone size, J gene, D gene, CDR3 protein, CDR3 DNA. D genes are given only for firm matches. Expanded clones get a size class; other rows say once, few or many, or leave the size out.

>TRBV28|.|TRBJ1-4|.
CASSLYKEKLFF
TGTGCCAGCAGTTTATACAAGGAAAAACTGTTTTTT
>TRBV18|.|TRBJ1-2|.
CASSPQGSRGYGYTF
TGTGCCAGCTCCCCTCAGGGCAGCAGGGGTTATGGCTACACCTTC
>TRBV20-1|once|TRBJ1-5|TRBD1
CSASGDRARNQPQHF
TGCAGTGCTAGTGGGGACAGGGCGAGGAATCAGCCCCAGCATTTT
>TRBV7-6|.|TRBJ1-1|.
CASSKNYQVTEAFF
TGTGCCAGCAGCAAAAATTACCAGGTCACTGAAGCTTTCTTT
>TRBV11-1|.|TRBJ1-1|.
CASSLSGVPRGEAFF
TGTGCCAGCAGCTTAAGTGGGGTCCCAAGGGGTGAAGCTTTCTTT
>TRBV19|once|TRBJ1-5|TRBD1
CASGTGRNNQPQHF
TGTGCCAGTGGGACAGGGAGGAACAATCAGCCCCAGCATTTT
>TRBV6-5|.|TRBJ1-2|.
CASSYRHDGYTF
TGTGCCAGCAGTTACAGACACGATGGCTACACCTTC
>TRBV7-9|.|TRBJ1-3|.
CASRLDSIVSGNTIYF
TGTGCCAGCAGACTGGACAGTATCGTCTCTGGAAACACCATATATTTT
>TRBV7-9|few|TRBJ2-7|TRBD2
CASSSGGGIANEQYF
TGTGCCAGCAGTTCGGGCGGGGGGATCGCGAACGAGCAGTACTTC
>TRBV11-2|once|TRBJ1-6|.
CASSLLTPGSSYNSPLHF
TGTGCCAGCAGCCTCCTTACCCCGGGGAGCTCCTATAATTCACCCCTCCACTTT
>TRBV6-2/TRBV6-3|.|TRBJ2-1|TRBD2
CASSSQRGGEYEQFF
TGTGCCAGCAGTTCCCAGCGGGGGGGGGAGTATGAGCAGTTCTTC
>TRBV29-1|.|TRBJ2-5|TRBD1
CSVFAGQGAKFGTQYF
TGCAGCGTGTTCGCGGGACAGGGGGCTAAGTTTGGGACCCAGTACTTC
>TRBV29-1|once|TRBJ2-1|.
CSVEASGTGDYNEQFF
TGCAGCGTTGAAGCCTCCGGGACGGGAGACTACAATGAGCAGTTCTTC
>TRBV4-1|.|TRBJ2-3|.
CASTHLGIGGTDTQYF
TGCGCCAGCACCCATCTCGGGATTGGGGGCACAGATACGCAGTATTTT
>TRBV5-1|.|TRBJ2-1|.
CASSWDLFSYNEQFF
TGCGCCAGCAGCTGGGACTTATTTTCCTACAATGAGCAGTTCTTC
>TRBV11-2|.|TRBJ2-7|.
CASSSRTVEQYF
TGTGCCAGCAGCTCCAGGACAGTCGAGCAGTACTTC
>TRBV11-2|.|TRBJ2-5|.
CASSFPRGLQETQYF
TGTGCCAGCAGCTTCCCCCGGGGACTTCAAGAGACCCAGTACTTC
>TRBV6-5|.|TRBJ2-7|.
CASSPDPGSSYEQYF
TGTGCCAGCAGTCCGGACCCTGGGAGCTCCTACGAGCAGTACTTC
>TRBV5-1|.|TRBJ2-5|TRBD1
CASNHRGRTETQYF
TGCGCCAGCAATCACAGGGGGCGAACGGAGACCCAGTACTTC
>TRBV5-4|.|TRBJ1-6|.
CASSDGAGASSPLHF
TGTGCCAGCAGCGACGGGGCGGGGGCCAGTTCACCCCTCCACTTT
>TRBV6-4|.|TRBJ2-2|TRBD1
CASSEAGGARTGELFF
TGTGCCAGCAGTGAGGCAGGGGGCGCGAGGACCGGGGAGCTGTTTTTT
>TRBV5-1|.|TRBJ1-1|.
CASSLAPSNTEAFF
TGCGCCAGCAGCTTGGCCCCATCGAACACTGAAGCTTTCTTT
>TRBV18|.|TRBJ2-1|.
CASSPGQYNEQFF
TGTGCCAGCTCGCCGGGACAATACAATGAGCAGTTCTTC
>TRBV12-5|.|TRBJ1-2|TRBD1
CASGLAGDRNYGYTF
TGTGCTAGTGGTCTGGCCGGGGACAGAAACTATGGCTACACCTTC
>TRBV5-1|.|TRBJ1-2|.
CASSSSRDYGYTF
TGCGCCAGCAGCTCGTCGAGGGACTATGGCTACACCTTC
>TRBV6-1|.|TRBJ1-2|TRBD1
CASSETGGDYGYTF
TGTGCCAGCAGTGAGACAGGGGGCGACTATGGCTACACCTTC
>TRBV29-1|.|TRBJ2-5|.
CSVRRSGETQYF
TGCAGCGTCAGAAGATCAGGAGAGACCCAGTACTTC
>TRBV6-5|.|TRBJ1-1|.
CASRISQDTEAFF
TGTGCCAGCAGAATAAGTCAGGACACTGAAGCTTTCTTT
>TRBV15|once|TRBJ1-4|.
CATSRDSPRGRGNEKLFF
TGTGCCACCAGCAGAGATTCCCCCCGGGGCAGGGGCAATGAAAAACTGTTTTTT
>TRBV5-5|.|TRBJ2-2|.
CASSFGGNTGELFF
TGTGCCAGCAGCTTCGGGGGGAACACCGGGGAGCTGTTTTTT
>TRBV28|.|TRBJ2-5|.
CASSFIDYGETQYF
TGTGCCAGCAGTTTCATCGACTATGGAGAGACCCAGTACTTC
>TRBV28|.|TRBJ2-1|TRBD2
CASSLQGAGGHNEQFF
TGTGCCAGCAGTTTACAGGGAGCGGGGGGGCACAATGAGCAGTTCTTC
>TRBV4-2|.|TRBJ1-5|.
CASSQDGSPQHF
TGTGCCAGCAGCCAAGATGGGAGTCCCCAGCATTTT
>TRBV12-3/TRBV12-4|once|TRBJ2-3|.
CASSRGSTDTQYF
TGTGCCAGCTCCCGGGGGAGCACAGATACGCAGTATTTT
>TRBV4-1|.|TRBJ1-2|TRBD1
CASSHPRTGTVTYGYTF
TGCGCCAGCAGCCATCCTCGGACAGGGACGGTGACCTATGGCTACACCTTC
>TRBV29-1|.|TRBJ2-3|TRBD1
CSVEAGQVSTDTQYF
TGCAGCGTTGAAGCGGGACAGGTTAGCACAGATACGCAGTATTTT
>TRBV29-1|.|TRBJ2-7|.
CSVGDTDSYEQYF
TGCAGCGTAGGTGACACCGACTCCTACGAGCAGTACTTC
>TRBV15|.|TRBJ1-6|.
CATSRDNSNSPLHF
TGTGCCACCTCCCGGGACAACTCTAATTCACCCCTCCACTTT
>TRBV6-2/TRBV6-3|.|TRBJ2-5|.
CASSTLAGRYQETQYF
TGTGCCAGCAGTACCCTGGCGGGGAGGTACCAAGAGACCCAGTACTTC
>TRBV2|.|TRBJ2-7|.
CASRGLPSSYEQYF
TGTGCCAGCAGAGGACTTCCGAGCTCCTACGAGCAGTACTTC
>TRBV4-1|.|TRBJ2-2|.
CASSQDPYTGELFF
TGCGCCAGCAGCCAAGACCCATACACCGGGGAGCTGTTTTTT
>TRBV6-2/TRBV6-3|.|TRBJ2-7|TRBD1
CASSYSRTGRGSYEQYF
TGTGCCAGCAGTTACTCGAGGACGGGCAGGGGGTCCTACGAGCAGTACTTC
>TRBV27|.|TRBJ1-4|TRBD1
CASSLARGRGEKLFF
TGTGCCAGCAGTTTAGCCAGGGGGCGCGGTGAAAAACTGTTTTTT
>TRBV12-5|.|TRBJ2-2|TRBD2
CASGSTGGTGELFF
TGTGCTAGTGGTTCCACGGGGGGGACCGGGGAGCTGTTTTTT
>TRBV7-9|.|TRBJ1-4|.
CASSLGAATNEKLFF
TGTGCCAGCAGCTTAGGGGCAGCAACTAATGAAAAACTGTTTTTT
>TRBV5-1|.|TRBJ1-6|.
CASSRQVSSYNSPLHF
TGCGCCAGCAGCCGACAGGTCAGCTCCTATAATTCACCCCTCCACTTT